These 7 T cell receptor beta chains originate from one sample sequenced in a study of shared clonotypes between healthy human individuals. The method was immunoSEQ multiplex PCR; TCRdb's version includes in-frame clones alone and lacks a portion of them. The sample gives about 2.3 million clones, 92% of which show up once; 0.37% is in the top ten. Sequenced input: naive CD4+ T cells from PBMCs. Specified subset: CD45RA+ positively selected. The receptor set was obtained from a man younger than 35 in good health. Some clones in this sample may be carry-over from other donors' samples.

V is TRBV27 and J is TRBJ2-7, with D perhaps matching TRBD1 (5 bases). This CDR3 is built from 18 residues. V gave up 3 bases and J gave up 2 bases, with 23 bases separating them. Per germline, CDR1 MNHEY and CDR2 SMNVEV (reference sequence). As DNA, the CDR3 is TGTGCCAGCAGTTTTCGGCAGGGTCTAGGAGTGCCCCCCTACGAGCAGTACTTC. Residues: CASSFRQGLGVPPYEQYF.

The chain is built from TRBV5-1 and TRBJ2-4; weak D call: TRBD2 (5 bases). The CDR3 length is 13 residues. Per germline, CDR1 SGHRS and CDR2 YFSETQ. V lost 0 bases to trimming and J lost 9 bases, with 10 bases between them. CDR3 in amino acids: CASSLDEGTIQYF. As DNA, the CDR3 is TGCGCCAGCAGCTTGGATGAGGGTACCATTCAGTACTTC.

The table lists this clone with a count of one. The CDR3 is CASSLFTGGADEQFF. CDR3 in DNA: TGCGCCAGCAGCTTGTTTACAGGGGGGGCAGATGAGCAGTTCTTC. The chain carries TRBV5-1 and TRBJ2-1, with D perhaps matching TRBD1 (8 bases). CDR1 and CDR2 from the germline V gene are SGHRS and YFSETQ. Trimming cost V 1 base and J 8 bases, with 16 bases left between them. The CDR3 totals 15 residues. Looking up the rest from reference TRBV5-1 and TRBJ2-1 gives the full variable domain: KAGVTQTPRYLIKTRGQQVTLSCSPISGHRSVSWYQQTPGQGLQFLFEYFSETQRNKGNFPGRFSGRQFSNSRSEMNVSTLELGDSALYLCASSLFTGGADEQFFGPGTRLTVL.

The chain has TRBV9 and TRBJ2-3, with 8 nucleotides matching TRBD2. V lost 5 bases to trimming and J lost 0 bases; unmatched junction nucleotides: 5. Germline V gene sequence: CDR1 SGDLS, CDR2 YYNGEE. The CDR3 extends over 15 amino acids. CDR3 sequence: CASSYSGGSTDTQYF. Here the CDR3 DNA reads TGTGCCAGCAGTTACTCGGGGGGGAGCACAGATACGCAGTATTTT.

The chain uses TRBV30 and TRBJ2-1, with unresolved D. This CDR3 has 12 residues. CDR1 is GTSNPN, CDR2 SVGIG, per germline (reference sequence). The ends were cut back, 0 bases at V and 8 bases at J, with 8 bases in the middle. CDR3 in amino acids: CAWSVAVDEQFF. Here the CDR3 DNA reads TGTGCCTGGAGTGTAGCCGTCGATGAGCAGTTCTTC.

The chain uses TRBV18 and TRBJ2-7; 10 bases line up with TRBD1. This CDR3 has 15 residues. J was trimmed by 6 bases and V by 3 bases; bases with no gene match: 8. Germline CDR1 is KGHSH and CDR2 is LQKENI. CDR3 residues: CASSPVTGGGGEQYF. The CDR3 DNA reads TGTGCCAGCTCACCCGTGACAGGGGGCGGCGGCGAGCAGTACTTC.

The V call is TRBV28, the J call TRBJ1-5, with D unclear. The germline V gene has CDR1 MDHEN and CDR2 SYDVKM. This CDR3 comprises 15 residues. V was cut by 1 base and J by 7 bases, with 14 bases left in between. The CDR3 protein is CASSLSAGVGQPQHF. DNA for the CDR3: TGTGCCAGCAGTTTATCGGCAGGAGTAGGGCAGCCCCAGCATTTT.